The 21 T cell receptor beta chains presented below share a single source sample, sequenced in a study of Tregs in tolerant kidney transplant recipients. No antigen is known for these receptors. Only in-frame clones appear in the TCRdb table, and some are missing; sequencing was by immunoSEQ multiplex PCR. The sample has 4,000 to 5,500 clones; about 39% are singletons. Sequencing was performed on CD8+ T cells from blood cultured with allogeneic cells. The receptors were sampled from a human donor in good health.

The rearrangement joins TRBV11-3 to TRBJ1-1, with D perhaps TRBD1 (5 bases). The CDR3 contains 15 residues. The V gene lost 1 base and the J gene lost 2 bases, with 11 bases spanning the gap. Looked up from germline, CDR1 is SGHNT and CDR2 is YENEEA. The CDR3 region has the DNA TGTGCCAGCAGCTTAGCGTCGGGACCTAACACTGAAGCTTTCTTT. It specifies CASSLASGPNTEAFF.

This clone was seen only a few times. The chain is built from TRBV7-9 and TRBJ2-7; D not resolved. The V and J ends lost 1 base and 4 bases respectively, with 14 bases between them. Germline CDR1 reads SEHNR; CDR2 reads FQNEAQ (reference sequence). The CDR3 is 15 amino acids. This CDR3 is CASSLGGSRAYEQYF. The CDR3 DNA is TGTGCCAGCAGCTTAGGGGGAAGTAGGGCATACGAGCAGTACTTC.

This clone has a handful of counts. One junction end disagrees with the germline gene, perhaps due to a read error. J is TRBJ2-7 and V is TRBV10-3; D could derive from TRBD1 or TRBD2 (5 bases each). This CDR3 has 13 residues. The germline V gene encodes CDR1 ENHRY and CDR2 SYGVKD. CDR3 sequence: CAITEGLTYEQYF. The CDR3 DNA follows: TGTGCCATCACTGAGGGGTTAACCTACGAGCAGTACTTC.

This clone was found a few times. J is TRBJ2-2 and V is TRBV7-9, with D unclear. V gave up 0 bases and J gave up 10 bases, with 9 bases separating them. Germline loops: CDR1 SEHNR, CDR2 FQNEAQ (reference sequence). This CDR3 has 13 residues. Here the CDR3 reads CASSLAGPVELFF. Here the CDR3 DNA reads TGTGCCAGCAGCTTAGCAGGCCCGGTGGAGCTGTTTTTT. Full variable domain (remainder filled in from reference TRBV7-9 and TRBJ2-2): DTGVSQNPRHKITKRGQNVTFRCDPISEHNRLYWYRQTLGQGPEFLTYFQNEAQLEKSRLLSDRFSAERPKGSFSTLEIQRTEQGDSAMYLCASSLAGPVELFFGEGSRLTVL.

This clone is medium-sized by share. The chain is built from TRBV27 and TRBJ2-3; D might be TRBD2 (5 bases). V lost 2 bases, J lost 10 bases, and 22 bases lay in between. The CDR3 has 16 amino acids. Germline CDR1 reads MNHEY; CDR2 reads SMNVEV (reference sequence). In nucleotides, the CDR3 is TGTGCCAGCAGTTTAGGTTTTCTAGCTTTGCCAGAGGCGCAGTATTTT. It yields the protein CASSLGFLALPEAQYF.

This clone counts as medium-sized. The chain combines TRBV30 with TRBJ2-3, with TRBD1 matching 8 bases. The CDR3 is made up of 14 amino acids. CDR1 is GTSNPN and CDR2 is SVGIG in the germline V gene (reference sequence). V lost 4 bases, J lost 0 bases, and 3 bases stayed unmatched. The DNA for the CDR3 is TGTGCCTGGAACAGGGGGGTTAGCACAGATACGCAGTATTTT. Amino acid sequence: CAWNRGVSTDTQYF.

The CDR3 spells CASSLGSGSYEQYF. The CDR3 DNA sequence: TGTGCCAGCAGCTTAGGTAGCGGTTCCTACGAGCAGTACTTC. V is TRBV7-9 and J is TRBJ2-7; weak D call: TRBD2 (6 bases). In germline, CDR1 is SEHNR, CDR2 FQNEAQ (reference sequence). V was shortened by 1 base and J by 1 base, with 8 bases between the two germline ends. This CDR3 has 14 amino acids.

The table lists this clone with a few counts. This chain connects TRBV19 to TRBJ2-5; maybe TRBD2 (5 bases). Trimming removed 1 base at V and 4 bases at J, with 34 bases between. This CDR3 region has 22 residues. CDR1 is LNHDA, CDR2 SQIVND, per germline (reference sequence). The CDR3: CASSIGATGFVKDLRGRETQYF. The CDR3, as DNA: TGTGCCAGTAGTATAGGGGCGACGGGGTTCGTAAAGGACTTGCGTGGCAGAGAGACCCAGTACTTC.

V usage is TRBV7-8 and J usage is TRBJ2-7; 9 bases are shared with TRBD1. The CDR3 has 16 residues. Germline V gene sequence: CDR1 SGHVS, CDR2 FQNEAQ. Trimming took 3 bases from V and 2 from J; bases not matched to a gene: 8. CDR3 residues: CASSLAGTGYPYEQYF. CDR3 bases: TGTGCCAGCAGCTTGGCCGGGACAGGGTACCCCTACGAGCAGTACTTC. The full variable domain, in which reference TRBV7-8 and TRBJ2-7 provide the parts outside the CDR3, is GAGVSQSPRYKVAKRGQDVALRCDPISGHVSLFWYQQALGQGPEFLTYFQNEAQLDKSGLPSDRFFAERPEGSVSTLKIQRTQQEDSAVYLCASSLAGTGYPYEQYFGPGTRLTVT.

This clone was picked up one time. This sequence joins TRBV6-7 and TRBJ1-2, with unresolved D. TRBV6-7 is an open reading frame, and its role is uncertain. Trimming removed 2 bases at V and 7 bases at J, with 11 bases between. There are 13 residues in the CDR3. Written as DNA, the CDR3 is TGTGCCAGCAGTTACCTCGAGATGGGTGGCTACACCTTC. Translation gives CASSYLEMGGYTF.

DNA of the CDR3: TGTGCCAGCAGCACTGGGCGAACAGAGAGAGAGACCCAGTACTTC. Its protein is CASSTGRTERETQYF. The chain combines TRBV7-9 with TRBJ2-5; D unresolved. CDR1 is SEHNR, CDR2 FQNEAQ, per germline (reference sequence). This CDR3 has 15 amino acids. V was clipped by 5 bases and J by 4 bases, with 17 bases between them.

V is TRBV11-2 and J is TRBJ1-6, with unresolved D. This CDR3 is built from 16 residues. The V gene's germline CDR1 is SGHAT and CDR2 FQNNGV. V lost 5 bases to trimming and J lost 2 bases, with 13 bases between them. The CDR3 protein is CASSPKPGTYNSPLHF. The DNA of the CDR3 is TGTGCCAGCAGCCCTAAGCCGGGGACCTATAATTCACCCCTCCACTTT.

In this sample, this clone is medium-sized. The CDR3, as DNA: TGTGCCAGCAGCGCCCGGGACAGGGGATCCACTGAAGCTTTCTTT. This translates into CASSARDRGSTEAFF. The chain uses TRBV14 and TRBJ1-1; 10 nucleotides line up with TRBD1. J was trimmed by 4 bases and V by 5 bases; bases with no gene match: 7. This CDR3 is 15 amino acids long. Germline CDR1 is SGHDN and CDR2 is FVKESK. Looking up the rest from reference TRBV14 and TRBJ1-1 gives the full variable domain: EAGVTQFPSHSVIEKGQTVTLRCDPISGHDNLYWYRRVMGKEIKFLLHFVKESKQDESGMPNNRFLAERTGGTYSTLKVQPAELEDSGVYFCASSARDRGSTEAFFGQGTRLTVV.

The rearrangement uses TRBV6-5 and TRBJ2-1; weak D call: TRBD1 (5 bases). The V gene lost 4 bases and the J gene lost 8 bases, with 21 bases spanning the gap. The CDR3 runs 16 residues. CDR1 and CDR2 (germline): MNHEY, SVGAGI. The CDR3, as DNA: TGTGCCAGCAGTTCACACGGGCAGGGCCTTAGGGATGAGCAGTTCTTC. Its protein is CASSSHGQGLRDEQFF.

This clone was seen only a few times. This chain joins TRBV30 and TRBJ2-7; 9 bases match TRBD2. Germline lookup yields CDR1 GTSNPN and CDR2 SVGIG (reference sequence). With 5 bases clipped from V and 2 bases from J, the junction kept 13 bases outside the gene matches. The CDR3 loop spans 16 amino acids. CDR3 DNA: TGTGCCTGGGGTACGGTAGCGGGAGCAAGGCCCTACGAGCAGTACTTC. As protein: CAWGTVAGARPYEQYF.

By its share, this clone is large. V is TRBV7-3 and J is TRBJ1-1, with D uncertain. Germline V gene data show CDR1 as SGHTA and CDR2 as FQGTGA. V lost 3 bases, J lost 4 bases, and 9 bases lay in between. The CDR3 consists of 13 residues. CDR3 loop: CASSFAEGTEAFF. CDR3 nucleotide sequence: TGTGCCAGCAGCTTTGCGGAAGGCACTGAAGCTTTCTTT.

Comments on this clone: Different DNA sequences within this sample yield the same CDR3. V usage is TRBV5-1 and J usage is TRBJ2-7, with TRBD1 matching over 12 bases. The CDR3 extends over 14 amino acids. Losses at the gene ends were 4 bases for V and 5 bases for J; bases not matched to a gene: 4. CDR1 is SGHRS, CDR2 YFSETQ, per germline. In nucleotides, the CDR3 is TGCGCCAGCAGCCTGGGACAGGGGGCCGACGAGCAGTACTTC. This sequence encodes CASSLGQGADEQYF.

The chain carries TRBV7-3 and TRBJ2-2; no reliable D call. Germline V gene sequence: CDR1 SGHTA, CDR2 FQGTGA. The CDR3 extends over 11 amino acids. Between the trimmed V and J ends, which lost 0 bases and 7 bases, there was a span of 0 bases. The CDR3 bases are TGTGCCAGCAGCTTAACCGGGGAGCTGTTTTTT. It yields the protein CASSLTGELFF.

V is TRBV11-2 and J is TRBJ2-7; D remains unclear. The germline V and J ends were trimmed by 2 bases and 6 bases, with 14 bases remaining between them. The CDR3 has 14 amino acids. Germline CDR1 reads SGHAT; CDR2 reads FQNNGV. The CDR3 region is CASSLSFTGTEQYF. The CDR3 DNA reads TGTGCCAGCAGCTTAAGTTTTACGGGTACCGAGCAGTACTTC.

This clone is medium-sized by share. J is TRBJ1-2 and V is TRBV7-3; no firm D call. Germline CDR1 reads SGHTA; CDR2 reads FQGTGA. The CDR3 totals 16 residues. Trimming removed 0 bases at V and 2 bases at J, with 13 bases between. The CDR3 loop reads CASSLTPQIPNYGYTF. The CDR3 region has the DNA TGTGCCAGCAGCTTAACCCCGCAAATACCGAACTATGGCTACACCTTC.

This clone was counted between two and nine times. The rearrangement joins TRBV13 to TRBJ1-4, with TRBD1 identical over 9 bases. Losses at the gene ends were 4 bases for V and 7 bases for J; bases not matched to a gene: 7. CDR3 length equals 15 residues. Germline values: CDR1 PRHDT, CDR2 FYEKMQ (reference sequence). The CDR3 DNA sequence: TGTGCCAGCAGCTCAACACAGGGGGCGCTTGAAAAACTGTTTTTT. Translating it yields CASSSTQGALEKLFF.